These T cell receptor beta chains were read from a single sample in a study of T-cell memory formation after mild COVID-19. TCRdb redid the calling of the 5' RACE reads with MiXCR, one entry per CDR3 protein. The sample has 350,000 to 550,000 distinct CDR3 sequences; around 17% are singletons. The specimen sequenced was PBMCs or a T cell subset sorted from them (not recorded which). These receptors all stem from a man in his late teens or twenties who had mild COVID-19 (a few samples of this study predate the infection). Cell type and time point are not known. CDR3s include the opening cysteine and the closing phenylalanine or tryptophan. The D gene is left open where the match is weak. Not every row has a clone size; where given, it reads once, few, many or a size class.

d_call	v_call	clone_size	j_call	cdr3_aa	cdr3_nt
-	TRBV28	few	TRBJ1-2	CASSIGRQRGKGYTF	TGTGCCAGCAGTATTGGCAGGCAGCGGGGGAAGGGCTACACCTTC
-	TRBV7-2	-	TRBJ2-3	CASSPTLTRDTQYF	TGTGCCAGCAGCCCTACCTTGACTAGAGATACGCAGTATTTT
-	TRBV28	few	TRBJ1-1	CASSGVGNTEAFF	TGTGCCAGCAGCGGGGTGGGGAACACTGAAGCTTTCTTT
-	TRBV7-9	few	TRBJ2-3	CASSPRARTVTDTQYF	TGTGCCAGCAGCCCCAGGGCCCGGACAGTCACAGATACGCAGTATTTT
-	TRBV20-1	-	TRBJ2-3	CSASGGQSTDTQYF	TGCAGTGCTAGCGGTGGGCAGAGCACAGATACGCAGTATTTT
-	TRBV7-9	many	TRBJ2-3	CASSPLSGPDTQYF	TGTGCCAGCAGCCCCCTAAGCGGCCCAGATACGCAGTATTTT
TRBD2	TRBV7-2	many	TRBJ2-4	CASSLGITGGNIQYF	TGTGCCAGCAGCTTGGGGATTACGGGGGGAAACATTCAGTACTTC
TRBD1	TRBV20-1	few	TRBJ2-7	CSARPTGGTPAYEQYF	TGCAGTGCTAGACCCACAGGGGGGACACCGGCCTACGAGCAGTACTTC
-	TRBV6-6	few	TRBJ2-7	CASRFGPGSYEQYF	TGTGCCAGCAGGTTCGGGCCTGGCTCCTACGAGCAGTACTTC
-	TRBV5-1	-	TRBJ1-4	CASSAYDSSSNDAFF	TGCGCCAGCAGCGCCTACGACAGTTCTTCGAATGATGCGTTTTTT
TRBD1	TRBV19	few	TRBJ1-1	CASTSTGGTEAFF	TGTGCCAGTACCTCGACAGGGGGCACTGAAGCTTTCTTT
-	TRBV7-9	-	TRBJ1-5	CASSSGSPVQPQHF	TGTGCCAGCAGCTCCGGATCCCCCGTTCAGCCCCAGCATTTT
TRBD2	TRBV3-1	-	TRBJ2-1	CASSPRIGGVLTNEQFF	TGTGCCAGCAGCCCCCGGATCGGGGGGGTCCTCACGAATGAGCAGTTCTTC
-	TRBV5-1	-	TRBJ2-5	CASSLMRLAETQYF	TGCGCCAGCAGCCTGATGCGGTTGGCGGAGACCCAGTACTTC
-	TRBV6-5	-	TRBJ2-3	CASSYSGQFTDTQYF	TGTGCCAGCAGTTATTCTGGGCAGTTCACAGATACGCAGTATTTT
TRBD1	TRBV24-1	-	TRBJ1-5	CASAPRGSNQPQHF	TGTGCCAGCGCACCCAGGGGGAGCAATCAGCCCCAGCATTTT
-	TRBV12-3/TRBV12-4	many	TRBJ1-1	CASRTPAGRGMNTEAFF	TGTGCCAGCAGAACCCCGGCGGGCCGGGGAATGAACACTGAAGCTTTCTTT
-	TRBV6-6	few	TRBJ1-2	CAIQQGYGYTF	TGTGCCATCCAGCAGGGATATGGCTACACCTTC
-	TRBV20-1	few	TRBJ2-3	CSVQGGGTDTQYF	TGCAGTGTCCAAGGGGGGGGGACAGATACGCAGTATTTT
TRBD1	TRBV20-1	few	TRBJ1-6	CSARTGVNSPLHF	TGCAGTGCACGGACAGGGGTTAATTCACCCCTCCACTTT
-	TRBV5-1	-	TRBJ2-2	CASSTDSGPANTGELFF	TGCGCCAGCAGCACGGACAGCGGACCGGCGAACACCGGGGAGCTGTTTTTT
-	TRBV11-2	-	TRBJ2-1	CASSYLLGESGIGNEQFF	TGTGCCAGCAGCTACTTGCTAGGGGAATCAGGGATTGGGAATGAGCAGTTCTTC
TRBD1	TRBV11-2	few	TRBJ2-3	CASSLGRQGIDTQYF	TGTGCCAGCAGCTTAGGACGACAGGGAATAGATACGCAGTATTTT
-	TRBV6-4	many	TRBJ2-3	CASSDEGGAADTQYF	TGTGCCAGCAGTGACGAGGGGGGGGCCGCAGATACGCAGTATTTT
-	TRBV29-1	-	TRBJ1-1	CSVGRDWGAMNTEAFF	TGCAGCGTTGGTCGGGATTGGGGGGCGATGAACACTGAAGCTTTCTTT
-	TRBV29-1	few	TRBJ1-1	CSARAQVMNTEAFF	TGCAGCGCCCGAGCACAGGTGATGAACACTGAAGCTTTCTTT
-	TRBV7-9	many	TRBJ2-1	CASSRSQGYNNEQFF	TGTGCCAGCAGCCGGTCCCAGGGCTACAACAATGAGCAGTTCTTC
-	TRBV6-5	-	TRBJ2-3	CASSVGHTDTQYF	TGTGCCAGCAGTGTAGGCCACACAGATACGCAGTATTTT
-	TRBV4-2	-	TRBJ1-2	CASSQDSGLNYGYTF	TGTGCCAGCAGCCAAGATTCCGGCCTAAACTATGGCTACACCTTC
-	TRBV5-4	few	TRBJ2-3	CASSPRWGARDTQYF	TGTGCCAGCAGCCCCCGGTGGGGGGCTAGAGATACGCAGTATTTT
TRBD1	TRBV29-1	-	TRBJ2-5	CSVVRGTGAQYF	TGCAGCGTTGTAAGAGGGACAGGGGCCCAGTACTTC
-	TRBV18	few	TRBJ2-7	CASSPLIDSGHEQYF	TGTGCCAGCTCACCACTTATCGACAGCGGCCACGAGCAGTACTTC
TRBD1	TRBV4-3	few	TRBJ2-1	CASSHRTGGSYNEQFF	TGCGCCAGCAGCCATCGGACAGGGGGCTCCTACAATGAGCAGTTCTTC
-	TRBV7-3	-	TRBJ1-1	CASSTGGGLAEAFF	TGTGCCAGCAGCACGGGGGGAGGGCTCGCTGAAGCTTTCTTT
TRBD2	TRBV6-2/TRBV6-3	-	TRBJ2-3	CASRGLAGGPYADTQYF	TGTGCCAGCAGGGGACTAGCGGGGGGGCCATACGCAGATACGCAGTATTTT
TRBD2	TRBV7-9	-	TRBJ2-3	CASTPLAGAFTDTQYF	TGTGCCAGCACGCCACTAGCGGGGGCATTCACAGATACGCAGTATTTT
-	TRBV5-1	-	TRBJ2-1	CASSLGAIYNEQFF	TGCGCCAGCAGCTTGGGGGCCATCTACAATGAGCAGTTCTTC